The entry below describes one T cell receptor (beta chain). Its matching antigen is unknown. Profiling relied on immunoSEQ multiplex PCR, and the TCRdb table lists in-frame clones only, not all of them. Of about 110,000 clones in the sample, 80% to 95% are singletons; the top ten hold 0.25% to 0.3%. The data are from a study of T cell repertoires and HLA-DP antigens. The V gene's germline CDR1 is SGHRS and CDR2 YFSETQ. V gave up 5 bases and J gave up 5 bases, with 16 bases separating them. This CDR3 contains 15 residues. The sample was CD4+ T cells from PBMCs. This TCR derives from a woman aged 18-35 years in good health and CMV-seronegative. The chain combines TRBV5-1 with TRBJ2-2, with D perhaps TRBD1 or TRBD2 (6 bases each). CDR3 loop: CASREIGGGTGELFF. The CDR3 DNA sequence: TGCGCCAGCAGAGAAATCGGGGGCGGTACCGGGGAGCTGTTTTTT.